The T cell receptor (beta chain) under discussion was sequenced for a study of vaccination and CD4 T cells after COVID-19. Cultured CD4+ T-cell DNA underwent Oncomine TCR Beta short-read sequencing. Genomic DNA was drawn out of CD4+ T cells grown in culture. One entry per CDR3 protein, called by TCRdb with MiXCR from the PCR reads. The table has 15,000 to 20,000 distinct CDR3 sequences, just under 55% seen once. CDR3 length: 16 residues. Germline V CDR1 and CDR2: SGHRS, YFSETQ. V was shortened by 4 bases and J by 6 bases, with 20 bases between the two germline ends. On this clonotype: Antigen: not known.

The treatment is: approximately nine-day PBMC culture with coronavirus spike peptide pools or control peptides (ViraFEST assay). Cell culture was performed with 2.2 million or so PBMCs per well in the presence of about 10 IU/ml IL-2 and 10 ug/ml peptide pools. The origin of this receptor is a human donor who had recovered from COVID-19. Sequencing was done on a sample of CD4+ T cells from blood, cultured in vitro. V usage is TRBV5-1 and J usage is TRBJ2-4; D unclear. The CDR3 DNA sequence: TGCGCCAGCAGCCGGGTCGAAGGTCCCCTGGGAAACATTCAGTACTTC. This gives the protein CASSRVEGPLGNIQYF.